This is a list of T cell receptor beta chains from one sample in a study of T-cell memory formation after mild COVID-19. TCRdb redid the calling of the 5' RACE reads with MiXCR, one entry per CDR3 protein. The sample lists 100,000 to 150,000 distinct CDR3 sequences; 16% were seen once. Sequencing was performed on PBMCs or a T cell subset sorted from them (not recorded which). The receptors were gathered from an adult woman who had mild COVID-19 (a few samples of this study predate the infection). Cell type and time point are not known. CDR3s include the opening cysteine and the closing phenylalanine or tryptophan. A D gene is named only where the DNA matches it firmly. Part of the rows lack a size; the others show once, few, many or a class for expanded clones.

>.|TRBJ1-1|TRBV3-1|.
TGTGCCAGCAGCCAAGACCCTGACGGGAACACTGAAGCTTTCTTT
CASSQDPDGNTEAFF
>many|TRBJ2-3|TRBV4-2|TRBD2
TGTGCCAGCAGCCAAGGTGCGGCTAGCGGCGCAGATACGCAGTATTTT
CASSQGAASGADTQYF
>many|TRBJ2-7|TRBV4-3|.
TGCGCCAGCAGCCAAAGTTTCGCCGGGTTAGGCTACGAGCAGTACTTC
CASSQSFAGLGYEQYF
>.|TRBJ2-1|TRBV12-3/TRBV12-4|.
TGTGCCAGCAGTAGGGGAGGTCCGGGGAATGGGTGGGAGCAGTTCTTC
CASSRGGPGNGWEQFF
>.|TRBJ2-7|TRBV19|TRBD1
TGTGCCAGTAGTCTCCGGACAGGGGACGAGCAGTACTTC
CASSLRTGDEQYF
>few|TRBJ2-7|TRBV20-1|.
TGCAGTGCTAGTCTAAGCTACGAGCAGTACTTC
CSASLSYEQYF
>few|TRBJ2-3|TRBV5-5|.
TGTGCCAGCAGCTTATTGGGGGGGGGCCGAGATACGCAGTATTTT
CASSLLGGGRDTQYF
>.|TRBJ2-1|TRBV12-3/TRBV12-4|.
TGTGCCAGCAGTGGGGGCAACGACAATGAGCAGTTCTTC
CASSGGNDNEQFF
>few|TRBJ2-7|TRBV9|TRBD1
TGTGCCAGCAGCGTAGGGGCAGGGGGCAACGAGCAGTACTTC
CASSVGAGGNEQYF
>few|TRBJ2-4|TRBV7-6|.
TGTGCCAGCAGCGCGACACTGGGAGCCAAAAACATTCAGTACTTC
CASSATLGAKNIQYF
>.|TRBJ2-7|TRBV24-1|.
TGTGCCACCAGTGACGAGGGGTACGAGCAGTACTTC
CATSDEGYEQYF
>many|TRBJ2-5|TRBV12-3/TRBV12-4|.
TGTGCCAGCAGCCGGGCGTCTGGGGAGACCCAGTACTTC
CASSRASGETQYF
>.|TRBJ1-1|TRBV5-1|.
TGCGCCAGCAGTCTTAACAGGGTGGAAGCTTTCTTT
CASSLNRVEAFF
>few|TRBJ2-7|TRBV27|.
TGTGCCAGCAGTTTTCGCCGTTATCACGAGCAGTACTTC
CASSFRRYHEQYF
>few|TRBJ1-1|TRBV12-3/TRBV12-4|.
TGTGCCAGCAGTTCTAGTTCGATGAACACTGAAGCTTTCTTT
CASSSSSMNTEAFF
>.|TRBJ1-1|TRBV7-8|.
TGTGCCAGCAGCTTAGGGAAGGGGATCAAAAACACTGAAGCTTTCTTT
CASSLGKGIKNTEAFF
>few|TRBJ2-1|TRBV12-3/TRBV12-4|TRBD2
TGTGCCAGCAGTTTAGGAGCGGGACGGTACAATGAGCAGTTCTTC
CASSLGAGRYNEQFF
>few|TRBJ2-1|TRBV20-1|.
TGCAGTGCCCATGGGGCGGGGAGTGAGCAGTTCTTC
CSAHGAGSEQFF
>few|TRBJ2-1|TRBV10-3|.
TGTGCCATCGAGGGCTCCTACAATGAGCAGTTCTTC
CAIEGSYNEQFF
>.|TRBJ2-7|TRBV7-2|.
TGTGCCAGCAGCTTTCCCTCCGGGGGAGGTCTATACGAGCAGTACTTC
CASSFPSGGGLYEQYF
>.|TRBJ2-5|TRBV5-1|.
TGCGCCAGCAGCTTTTACAGGGTAGGCGAGACCCAGTACTTC
CASSFYRVGETQYF
>.|TRBJ2-3|TRBV7-6|.
TGTGCCAGCAGCTCTATTCCGGGTCGGCAGGGGCAAAGCACAGATACGCAGTATTTT
CASSSIPGRQGQSTDTQYF
>few|TRBJ2-5|TRBV7-3|.
TGTGCCAGCAGCTTATGGAACCGGGAGACCCAGTACTTC
CASSLWNRETQYF
>.|TRBJ2-7|TRBV6-2/TRBV6-3|.
TGTGCCACCCTAGGGGGAACCTACGAGCAGTACTTC
CATLGGTYEQYF
>.|TRBJ2-7|TRBV5-1|.
TGCGCCAGCAGCGATCTGGGCCGACTCGAGCAGTACTTC
CASSDLGRLEQYF
>few|TRBJ2-1|TRBV5-1|TRBD1
TGCGCCAGCAGCTTGGTAGGACAGGGTTACAATGAGCAGTTCTTC
CASSLVGQGYNEQFF
>.|TRBJ2-5|TRBV5-6|.
TGTGCCAGCAGCCTGGTGGGGGAAGTGGGAGATACCCAGTACTTC
CASSLVGEVGDTQYF
>.|TRBJ2-5|TRBV7-9|.
TGTGCCAGCAGCTTAGCGCCGGCGTGGCAAGAGACCCAGTACTTC
CASSLAPAWQETQYF
>.|TRBJ2-7|TRBV5-6|TRBD1
TGTGCCAGCAGTCCTCCGGGACAGGGGGCGACCGAGCAGTACTTC
CASSPPGQGATEQYF
>many|TRBJ1-2|TRBV7-9|.
TGTGCCAGCAGCTTTCCGGACACTCGGTCCTATGGCTACACCTTC
CASSFPDTRSYGYTF
>.|TRBJ2-1|TRBV29-1|TRBD1
TGCAGCGTCGACAGGGACGGATACAATGAGCAGTTCTTC
CSVDRDGYNEQFF
>.|TRBJ1-5|TRBV18|.
TGTGCCAGCTCACCAGGGCAGGGTTTCAATCAGCCCCAGCATTTT
CASSPGQGFNQPQHF
>few|TRBJ1-2|TRBV9|TRBD1
TGTGCCAGCAGCGTAGGGGCAGGGGGCTTCTATGGCTACACCTTC
CASSVGAGGFYGYTF
>.|TRBJ1-2|TRBV9|.
TGTGCCAGCAGCCACCCCGGGGGAGACTCAGGGACCTTC
CASSHPGGDSGTF
>.|TRBJ2-1|TRBV4-1|.
TGCGCCAGCAGCCAAGATGTTTATGAGCAGTTCTTC
CASSQDVYEQFF
>.|TRBJ2-1|TRBV20-1|TRBD2
TGCAGTGCTAGTCTGCCGGGAGGGAACAATGAGCAGTTCTTC
CSASLPGGNNEQFF